The 32 T cell receptor beta chains below were found in one sample sequenced in a study of blood T cells in healthy people across ages. Through a sample-barcoded 5' primer and a J-beta primer mix, a second PCR was run for roughly 6 to 12 cycles. TCRdb passed the 5' RACE reads through MiXCR, listing each CDR3 protein once. Here the sample spans about 640,000 distinct CDR3 sequences, about 53% being singletons. The source material was blood. Source of these receptors: a man between 60 and 75 years old in good health.

This rearrangement joins TRBV6-6 to TRBJ1-2; D remains unclear. Germline CDR1 MNHNY, CDR2 SVGAGI (reference sequence). V was pared by 4 bases and J by 4 bases, with 10 bases between. This CDR3 is built from 13 residues. CDR3 nucleotide sequence: TGTGCCAGCAGTTCTGTGGATGGCTATGGCTACACCTTC. Translating it yields CASSSVDGYGYTF.

This clonotype was detected a few times. The chain is built from TRBV6-1 and TRBJ2-5, with 12 bases identical to TRBD2. Looked up from germline, CDR1 is MNHNS and CDR2 is SASEGT. There are 18 residues in the CDR3. V was pared by 6 bases and J by 0 bases, with 11 bases of the junction left unmatched. CDR3 region: CASRPLAGGQMYQETQYF. The CDR3 DNA sequence: TGTGCCAGCAGACCCCTAGCGGGGGGGCAGATGTACCAAGAGACCCAGTACTTC.

This clonotype has just a few counts. A much larger clone lies a single base off, so this may be a read error. This chain links TRBV5-5 with TRBJ1-1; a weak D match, TRBD1 (5 bases). In germline, CDR1 is SGHKS, CDR2 YYEKEE (reference sequence). The CDR3 has 15 residues. The V gene lost 0 bases and the J gene lost 2 bases, with 11 bases spanning the gap. The CDR3 DNA is TGTGCCAGCAGCTTGGCGGGAGGGGTAAACACTGAAGCTTTCTTT. This gives the protein CASSLAGGVNTEAFF. The variable domain in full, with the rest retrieved from reference TRBV5-5 and TRBJ1-1, is DAGVTQSPTHLIKTRGQQVTLRCSPISGHKSVSWYQQVLGQGPQFIFQYYEKEERGRGNFPDRFSARQFPNYSSELNVNALLLGDSALYLCASSLAGGVNTEAFFGQGTRLTVV.

This clonotype was seen more than once but under ten times. The chain uses TRBV7-2 and TRBJ2-5, with 7 nucleotides matching TRBD1. The V gene's germline CDR1 is SGHTA and CDR2 FQGNSA. Trimming cost V 4 bases and J 5 bases; bases outside gene matches: 4. This CDR3 spans 13 amino acids. The CDR3 sequence is CASSSAQGETQYF. In DNA form, the CDR3 reads TGTGCCAGCAGCTCCGCACAGGGGGAGACCCAGTACTTC. The full variable domain, in which reference TRBV7-2 and TRBJ2-5 provide the parts outside the CDR3, is GAGVSQSPSNKVTEKGKDVELRCDPISGHTALYWYRQSLGQGLEFLIYFQGNSAPDKSGLPSDRFSAERTGGSVSTLTIQRTQQEDSAVYLCASSSAQGETQYFGPGTRLLVL.

The chain is built from TRBV6-5 and TRBJ1-1, with unresolved D. Trimming pared 0 bases from V and 2 bases from J, leaving 7 bases between. The CDR3 extends over 14 amino acids. Germline V gene lookup returns CDR1 MNHEY and CDR2 SVGAGI. CDR3 sequence reads: CASSYSAQNTEAFF. Written as DNA, the CDR3 is TGTGCCAGCAGTTACTCGGCACAAAACACTGAAGCTTTCTTT.

J is TRBJ2-5 and V is TRBV12-3 or TRBV12-4, with a tentative D call TRBD1 (5 bases). The CDR3 spans 13 residues. Trimming left V 2 bases short and J 4 bases short, with 8 bases between. CDR3 sequence (DNA): TGTGCCAGCAGTTTACTGACAGCAGAGACCCAGTACTTC. Translating gives CASSLLTAETQYF.

The J gene is TRBJ2-1, the V gene TRBV20-1, with a possible D match to TRBD1 (6 bases). Trimming shortened V by 6 bases and J by 4 bases, and 16 bases separated the two germline ends. This CDR3 spans 14 amino acids. Germline loops: CDR1 DFQATT, CDR2 SNEGSKA (reference sequence). CDR3 nucleotides: TGCAGTGCGGGCAGGGGCGTGGGGTACAATGAGCAGTTCTTC. It specifies CSAGRGVGYNEQFF.

This clonotype was observed once. The genes are TRBV21-1 and TRBJ2-4; TRBD1 was called by the table and not checked on the DNA. TRBV21-1 is designated a pseudogene. CDR3 length: 16 amino acids. The CDR3 DNA follows: TGCGCCAGCAGCAAGTGCCTGTTCCCATCCAAAAACATTCAGTACTTC. Translated: CASSKCLFPSKNIQYF.

V is TRBV7-6 and J is TRBJ2-5; tentatively, D is TRBD1 (6 bases). Germline CDR1 SGHVS, CDR2 FNYEAQ. V gave up 0 bases and J gave up 4 bases, with 15 bases separating them. The CDR3 covers 16 residues. For the CDR3, the DNA is TGTGCCAGCAGCTTAGCGCGTTACAGGGTCGGAGAGACCCAGTACTTC. Its translation is CASSLARYRVGETQYF.

The chain recombines TRBV20-1 with TRBJ1-6, with D perhaps TRBD1 (5 bases). Germline CDR1 reads DFQATT; CDR2 reads SNEGSKA (reference sequence). The CDR3 sequence is 16 residues long. V shed 3 bases and J shed 7 bases, with 19 bases lying between them. In DNA, the CDR3 is TGCAGTGCTAGTAAGGCAAGGACACTCCGAAATTCACCCCTCCACTTT. Translated: CSASKARTLRNSPLHF.

The rearrangement uses TRBV20-1 and TRBJ1-2; 8 nucleotides agree with TRBD1. From germline, CDR1 is DFQATT and CDR2 SNEGSKA (reference sequence). The ends lost 6 bases at V and 8 bases at J; junction bases unmatched: 8. The CDR3 totals 12 residues. In DNA, the CDR3 is TGCAGTGCCCTGGACAGGGCGGAGGGCTACACCTTC. Translated: CSALDRAEGYTF.

The count of this clonotype is one. The chain carries TRBV2 and TRBJ1-2; D unresolved. Germline V gene data show CDR1 as SNHLY and CDR2 as FYNNEI. Trimming shortened V by 4 bases and J by 4 bases, and 13 bases separated the two germline ends. The CDR3 totals 14 residues. The CDR3: CASSGEQRSYGYTF. The CDR3 nucleotides read TGTGCCAGCAGTGGAGAGCAGAGATCCTATGGCTACACCTTC. Looking up the rest from reference TRBV2 and TRBJ1-2 gives the full variable domain: EPEVTQTPSHQVTQMGQEVILRCVPISNHLYFYWYRQILGQKVEFLVSFYNNEISEKSEIFDDQFSVERPDGSNFTLKIRSTKLEDSAMYFCASSGEQRSYGYTFGSGTRLTVV.

This chain links TRBV21-1 with TRBJ2-5; the DNA was not compared with TRBD1, the D call given in the table. TRBV21-1 is a pseudogene segment. This CDR3 is built from 15 residues. Here the CDR3 reads CASSRWTGLQETQYF. In DNA form, the CDR3 reads TGTGCCAGCAGCAGATGGACAGGGCTTCAAGAGACCCAGTACTTC.

This chain connects TRBV5-1 to TRBJ1-1; unclear D gene. Per the germline V gene, CDR1 is SGHRS and CDR2 is YFSETQ. The CDR3 consists of 12 residues. Trimming shortened V by 7 bases and J by 7 bases, and 14 bases separated the two germline ends. CDR3 DNA sequence: TGCGCCAGCCGTCCTCCGCCAGGTGAAGCTTTCTTT. Protein sequence: CASRPPPGEAFF.

This chain joins TRBV10-3 and TRBJ2-5; D is ambiguous. V was cut by 10 bases and J by 0 bases, with 9 bases left in between. This CDR3 comprises 12 residues. CDR1 is ENHRY, CDR2 SYGVKD, per germline. Here the CDR3 reads CATAEYQETQYF. CDR3 coding DNA: TGTGCCACGGCAGAGTACCAAGAGACCCAGTACTTC.

This clonotype was counted only a few times. The chain combines TRBV5-1 with TRBJ2-5; D is unclear. Between the trimmed V and J ends, which lost 4 bases and 1 base, there was a span of 11 bases. CDR1 is SGHRS, CDR2 YFSETQ, per germline. This CDR3 comprises 14 residues. DNA of the CDR3: TGCGCCAGCAGCCGAGTTAGCAGCCAAGAGACCCAGTACTTC. It is translated as CASSRVSSQETQYF.

The chain links TRBV10-3 to TRBJ2-7; D not resolved. V was pared by 2 bases and J by 0 bases, with 8 bases between. This CDR3 is built from 14 residues. The germline gives CDR1 ENHRY, CDR2 SYGVKD. The CDR3 loop reads CAISEQDGSYEQYF. In DNA form, the CDR3 reads TGTGCCATCAGTGAGCAGGACGGCTCCTACGAGCAGTACTTC.

The chain links TRBV24-1 to TRBJ1-1; weak D call: TRBD1 (5 bases). Germline V CDR1 and CDR2: KGHDR, SFDVKD. Trimming pared 3 bases from V and 5 bases from J, leaving 6 bases between. The CDR3 extends over 12 amino acids. The CDR3, as DNA: TGTGCCACCAGTGATGGGGGGACTGAAGCTTTCTTT. Encoded protein: CATSDGGTEAFF.

The V gene is TRBV7-2, the J gene TRBJ2-2; the match to TRBD1 covers 9 bases. CDR1 is SGHTA, CDR2 FQGNSA, per germline. The junction had 8 bases not matched to a gene; V was cut back by 5 bases and J by 7 bases. There are 15 residues in the CDR3. CDR3 amino acids: CASSRWGQGVGELFF. The CDR3 coding sequence is TGTGCCAGCAGCCGCTGGGGACAGGGAGTCGGGGAGCTGTTTTTT. Full variable domain (outside the CDR3, taken from reference TRBV7-2 and TRBJ2-2): GAGVSQSPSNKVTEKGKDVELRCDPISGHTALYWYRQSLGQGLEFLIYFQGNSAPDKSGLPSDRFSAERTGGSVSTLTIQRTQQEDSAVYLCASSRWGQGVGELFFGEGSRLTVL.

The chain recombines TRBV2 with TRBJ2-5, with 16 positions matching TRBD2. The CDR3 loop spans 16 amino acids. CDR1 is SNHLY and CDR2 is FYNNEI in the germline V gene. Losses at the gene ends were 6 bases for V and 2 bases for J; bases not matched to a gene: 3. DNA of the CDR3: TGTGCCAGCAGGGGGGGACTAGCGGGGGGGCAAGAGACCCAGTACTTC. It specifies CASRGGLAGGQETQYF.

V usage is TRBV10-3 and J usage is TRBJ2-3; D assignment may be TRBD1 or TRBD2 (5 bases each). The ends were cut back, 10 bases at V and 5 bases at J, with 19 bases in the middle. Germline V gene lookup returns CDR1 ENHRY and CDR2 SYGVKD. This CDR3 has 14 amino acids. CDR3 bases: TGTGCCAATCGGGGCCCGGGGACGGGAGATACGCAGTATTTT. Translation gives CANRGPGTGDTQYF.

This clonotype came up a few times. The chain links TRBV6-2 or TRBV6-3 to TRBJ2-5, with D possibly called TRBD1 or TRBD2 (6 bases each). The V gene's germline CDR1 is MNHEY and CDR2 SVGEGT. The V gene lost 5 bases and the J gene lost 5 bases, with 15 bases spanning the gap. This CDR3 spans 14 amino acids. The CDR3 reads CASSTLGGLETQYF. The DNA for the CDR3 is TGTGCCAGCAGTACTCTAGGGGGGCTTGAGACCCAGTACTTC.

This clonotype was observed a single time. The chain is built from TRBV4-1 and TRBJ2-5; 12 nucleotides align to TRBD2. The CDR3 loop spans 17 amino acids. Trimming at V came to 1 base and at J to 5 bases, leaving 8 bases not matched to a gene. CDR1 and CDR2 from the germline V gene are MGHRA and YSYEKL. The CDR3 is CASSQGPSGGAGETQYF. DNA of the CDR3: TGCGCCAGCAGCCAAGGTCCTAGCGGGGGGGCTGGGGAGACCCAGTACTTC.

The chain is built from TRBV4-1 and TRBJ2-2; D ambiguous. This CDR3 has 12 amino acids. The ends were cut back, 4 bases at V and 9 bases at J, with 9 bases in the middle. CDR1 MGHRA and CDR2 YSYEKL come from the germline V gene. The CDR3: CASSPSGWELFF. The CDR3 DNA is TGCGCCAGCAGCCCCTCCGGATGGGAGCTGTTTTTT.

The V and J genes are TRBV20-1 and TRBJ2-3; D perhaps matches TRBD1 (5 bases). Trimming removed 5 bases from V and 4 bases from J, with 19 bases in between. CDR1 is DFQATT, CDR2 SNEGSKA, per germline (reference sequence). The CDR3 is 15 amino acids. The CDR3 DNA is TGCAGTGCTGGCGGTTGGCAGGACATGGCAGATACGCAGTATTTT. This gives the protein CSAGGWQDMADTQYF.

This clonotype was seen a single time. This chain uses TRBV5-1 with TRBJ2-3, with D possibly matching TRBD1 (5 bases). The CDR3 spans 14 residues. CDR1 and CDR2 (germline): SGHRS, YFSETQ. V was pared by 7 bases and J by 2 bases, with 14 bases between. This chain's CDR3 is CASFSGASTDTQYF. CDR3 DNA: TGCGCCAGCTTCTCTGGGGCCTCCACAGATACGCAGTATTTT.

The DNA for the CDR3 is TGTGCCATCAGTGAGTCGAAGGACAGGGGGCGACGGGAGCAGTACTTC. Protein: CAISESKDRGRREQYF. V and J are TRBV10-3 and TRBJ2-7, with 11 bases identical to TRBD1. The germline V gene has CDR1 ENHRY and CDR2 SYGVKD. The CDR3 totals 16 residues. Germline trimming cut 0 bases from V and 7 bases from J; bases unmatched to any gene: 8.

The genes are TRBV20-1 and TRBJ2-5; 8 positions match TRBD1. CDR3 length: 16 amino acids. Germline lookup yields CDR1 DFQATT and CDR2 SNEGSKA (reference sequence). With V trimmed by 3 bases and J by 5 bases, 14 bases remained unmatched. The CDR3 DNA reads TGCAGTGCTAGGGAAAATTCAGGGGGCTGGTGGGAGACCCAGTACTTC. This sequence encodes CSARENSGGWWETQYF.

The J gene is TRBJ1-1, the V gene TRBV7-9; D call uncertain. CDR1 and CDR2 from the germline V gene are SEHNR and FQNEAQ (reference sequence). Trimming removed 7 bases at V and 4 bases at J, with 13 bases between. This CDR3 comprises 13 residues. DNA of the CDR3: TGTGCCAGCACCCCGGCGGGAGGCACTGAAGCTTTCTTT. Residues: CASTPAGGTEAFF.

The chain employs TRBV6-4 and TRBJ2-1; D is undetermined. With 5 bases removed from V and 8 bases from J, the gap between germline ends came to 16 bases. CDR1 and CDR2 from the germline V gene are MRHNA and SNTAGT. The CDR3 length is 14 residues. Written as DNA, the CDR3 is TGTGCCAGCAGTTTGGATCCCAGACACGATGAGCAGTTCTTC. This sequence encodes CASSLDPRHDEQFF.

The V and J genes are TRBV11-2 and TRBJ2-7; 7 positions match TRBD1. The CDR3 has 15 amino acids. J lost 0 bases, V lost 6 bases, and 8 bases had no gene match. Germline loops: CDR1 SGHAT, CDR2 FQNNGV. The CDR3 coding sequence is TGTGCCAGCAGTTCCCTTTGGACAGGCTCCTACGAGCAGTACTTC. Its translation is CASSSLWTGSYEQYF.

The chain couples TRBV29-1 to TRBJ1-5; 9 bases agree with TRBD1. Germline CDR1 SQVTM, CDR2 ANQGSEA. CDR3 length equals 15 residues. The V gene end was trimmed by 5 bases and the J gene end by 2 bases; junction bases not matched to a gene: 7. The CDR3 region has the DNA TGCAGCGTTTCACAGGGGGCGAGCGGCAATCAGCCCCAGCATTTT. Protein sequence: CSVSQGASGNQPQHF.